The rows below give T cell receptor beta chains drawn from one sample of a study of identical twins. TCRdb processed the 5' RACE reads anew with MiXCR; each CDR3 protein has one entry. The sample records approximately 470,000 distinct CDR3 sequences, approximately 15% being singletons. This same sample was also taken into another study, of yellow fever vaccine responses in identical twins.

The specimen sequenced was CD4+ T cells sorted from blood. The receptors here all came from a woman under 30 in good health. CDR3s include the opening cysteine and the closing phenylalanine or tryptophan. The order of the fields is clone size, D gene, V gene, J gene, CDR3 DNA, CDR3 protein. D genes are given only for firm matches. Clone size, where shown, is once, few, many, or a class for clones that have expanded.

size: NA; D: TRBD2; V: TRBV27; J: TRBJ2-7; DNA: TGTGCCAGCAGTTATGCGGGAGTAACAACCTACGAGCAGTACTTC; CDR3: CASSYAGVTTYEQYF
size: many; D: TRBD1; V: TRBV4-3; J: TRBJ2-1; DNA: TGCGCCAGCAGCCGCACGACAGGGAGTTACTACAATGAGCAGTTCTTC; CDR3: CASSRTTGSYYNEQFF
size: few; D: TRBD1; V: TRBV9; J: TRBJ2-5; DNA: TGTGCCAGCAGCCCATACTCATACCGGGACAGGTTTCGGAGGGGGCAAGAGACCCAGTACTTC; CDR3: CASSPYSYRDRFRRGQETQYF
size: few; D: NA; V: TRBV28; J: TRBJ1-6; DNA: TGTGCCACCCACCGAGGCTCCTATAATTCACCCCTCCACTTT; CDR3: CATHRGSYNSPLHF
size: NA; D: NA; V: TRBV20-1; J: TRBJ2-5; DNA: TGCAGTGCCCCGACTAGAGGGGGGGAGACCCAGTACTTC; CDR3: CSAPTRGGETQYF
size: NA; D: NA; V: TRBV29-1; J: TRBJ1-2; DNA: TGCAGCGTCGGGATGGGGGCCCCCTATGGCTACACCTTC; CDR3: CSVGMGAPYGYTF
size: NA; D: NA; V: TRBV7-3; J: TRBJ2-2; DNA: TGTGCCAGCAGCTTAAATACAAACGGGGAGCTGTTTTTT; CDR3: CASSLNTNGELFF
size: NA; D: NA; V: TRBV14; J: TRBJ2-1; DNA: TGTGCCAGCAGCCAAGAAGTGTTGGATGAGCAGTTCTTC; CDR3: CASSQEVLDEQFF
size: few; D: TRBD1; V: TRBV24-1; J: TRBJ2-7; DNA: TGTGCCACCAGTGAACCCGGGACAGGCGACGAGCAGTACTTC; CDR3: CATSEPGTGDEQYF
size: NA; D: NA; V: TRBV3-1; J: TRBJ2-1; DNA: TGTGCCAGCAGCCAAGATCTCGGGGTTACCTACAATGAGCAGTTCTTC; CDR3: CASSQDLGVTYNEQFF
size: NA; D: NA; V: TRBV10-1; J: TRBJ2-1; DNA: TGCGCCAGCAGTGAGTCAATTGGGGGGTCGGAGCAGTTCTTC; CDR3: CASSESIGGSEQFF
size: NA; D: NA; V: TRBV30; J: TRBJ1-2; DNA: TGTGCCTGGAGTGTAACAGGCTTTAGCTATGGCTACACCTTC; CDR3: CAWSVTGFSYGYTF
size: once; D: NA; V: TRBV9; J: TRBJ2-7; DNA: TGTGCCAGCAGCGTAGATAGGGGGACAATGTACGAGCAGTACTTC; CDR3: CASSVDRGTMYEQYF
size: few; D: TRBD2; V: TRBV12-3/TRBV12-4; J: TRBJ2-4; DNA: TGTGCCAGCACACGGGGGGAAAACATTCAGTACTTC; CDR3: CASTRGENIQYF
size: NA; D: NA; V: TRBV20-1; J: TRBJ2-1; DNA: TGCAGTGCTAGAAAGGGACTGGCTTCCGATGAGCAGTTCTTC; CDR3: CSARKGLASDEQFF
size: NA; D: NA; V: TRBV3-1; J: TRBJ2-2; DNA: TGTGCCAGCAGCCCATCAAGGCCAGGACAGAACACCGGGGAGCTGTTTTTT; CDR3: CASSPSRPGQNTGELFF
size: NA; D: NA; V: TRBV20-1; J: TRBJ2-1; DNA: TGCAGTGCTGGCCCCCGACTAGTGGGGCCCAATGAGCAGTTCTTC; CDR3: CSAGPRLVGPNEQFF
size: NA; D: NA; V: TRBV29-1; J: TRBJ2-7; DNA: TGCAGCGTTGGGGTTGGGGGCTGGGAGCAGTACTTC; CDR3: CSVGVGGWEQYF
size: few; D: TRBD1; V: TRBV29-1; J: TRBJ2-5; DNA: TGCAGCGCCGCCCCCGGGACAGGGGGCCCAGAGACCCAGTACTTC; CDR3: CSAAPGTGGPETQYF
size: NA; D: NA; V: TRBV27; J: TRBJ2-1; DNA: TGTGCCAGCAGTTTATTTAGCACCAAGGGATACAATGAGCAGTTCTTC; CDR3: CASSLFSTKGYNEQFF
size: few; D: NA; V: TRBV9; J: TRBJ2-2; DNA: TGTGCCAGCAGCGTCCACCCGAACACCGGGGAGCTGTTTTTT; CDR3: CASSVHPNTGELFF
size: few; D: TRBD2; V: TRBV11-2; J: TRBJ2-5; DNA: TGTGCCAGCAGCTTAGTCGGGAGGGACCAAGAGACCCAGTACTTC; CDR3: CASSLVGRDQETQYF
size: few; D: NA; V: TRBV2; J: TRBJ2-2; DNA: TGTGCCAGCGGGCCTCAGGGTCCCACCGGGGAGCTGTTTTTT; CDR3: CASGPQGPTGELFF
size: NA; D: TRBD1; V: TRBV2; J: TRBJ2-7; DNA: TGTGCCAGCAGTTACGACAGGGGAGGCTACGAGCAGTACTTC; CDR3: CASSYDRGGYEQYF
size: NA; D: NA; V: TRBV7-2; J: TRBJ2-5; DNA: TGTGCCAGCAGCTTATTCCGGGAGCAACGGACCCAGTACTTC; CDR3: CASSLFREQRTQYF
size: few; D: TRBD2; V: TRBV9; J: TRBJ2-5; DNA: TGTGCCAGCAGCGTAGATTTCGGCGGGGGGGAGACCCAGTACTTC; CDR3: CASSVDFGGGETQYF